These 27 T cell receptor beta chains came from one sample sequenced in a study of CD8+CD57+ T cells in acquired aplastic anemia. An expansion of CD8+CD57+ cells by flow cytometry had been shown in patients chosen for sequencing. CDR3 and TCR beta VDJ profiling relied on genomic DNA as the template. MiXCR, run by TCRdb on the reads, gives a single entry per CDR3 protein. The sample lists around 250,000 distinct CDR3 sequences; approximately 86% were seen once. Sequences were obtained from sorted CD4+, CD8+, or CD8+CD57+ T cells (not recorded which) from PBMCs. These receptors all stem from a human donor with aplastic anemia.

Concerning this clonotype: This is likely a read error, given that the CDR3 carries no conserved phenylalanine or tryptophan at its end. The DNA is left out, because the CDR3 cannot be placed on it with certainty; the CDR3 is given as TCRdb lists it. The chain uses TRBV7-6 and TRBJ2-3; TRBD1, the table's D call, lacks a check against the DNA. The germline gives CDR1 SGHVS, CDR2 FNYEAQ. From its first to its last residue, the CDR3 has 13 amino acids. The CDR3 reads CASSLAGQGTDTQ.

V usage is TRBV15 and J usage is TRBJ2-5; tentative D call: TRBD2 (5 bases). The length of the CDR3 is 14 residues. Germline CDR1 is LNHNV and CDR2 is YYDKDF (reference sequence). The V gene lost 8 bases and the J gene lost 1 base, with 14 bases spanning the gap. The chain's CDR3 is CATGRVASQETQYF. CDR3 nucleotide sequence: TGTGCCACCGGGAGAGTGGCGAGCCAAGAGACCCAGTACTTC.

The chain is built from TRBV11-2 and TRBJ1-5; no definite D call. The V gene's germline CDR1 is SGHAT and CDR2 FQNNGV. This CDR3 comprises 14 residues. Trimming pared 3 bases from V and 5 bases from J, leaving 11 bases between. CDR3 in amino acids: CASSFHPGDQPQHF. The CDR3 nucleotides are TGTGCCAGCAGCTTTCATCCAGGCGATCAGCCCCAGCATTTT.

In the case of this clonotype: Sequence at one end of the junction differs from germline and may be a read error. J is TRBJ2-3 and V is TRBV7-4, with a weak D call TRBD2 (5 bases). Germline assignment: CDR1 SGHVT and CDR2 SQSDAQ. The length of the CDR3 is 14 residues. CDR3 sequence: CASSQEGSTDTTLF. In DNA, the CDR3 is TGTGCCAGCAGCCAAGAGGGAAGCACTGATACGACGTTATTT.

V gene TRBV7-9 combines with J gene TRBJ2-3; D may be TRBD1 (5 bases). Gene TRBJ1-5 matches the end of the DNA better, so the J call may be wrong. Germline V lookup: CDR1 SEHNR, CDR2 FQNEAQ (reference sequence). CDR3 length: 16 residues. The CDR3 nucleotides are TGTGCCAGCAGCGATGAGACTAGCGGGGGGAGAGATACGCAGCATTTT. This sequence encodes CASSDETSGGRDTQHF.

The chain recombines TRBV2 with TRBJ2-3; 9 nucleotides line up with TRBD2. Germline CDR1 SNHLY, CDR2 FYNNEI. The CDR3 consists of 13 residues. Trimming at V came to 8 bases and at J to 13 bases, leaving 13 bases not matched to a gene. The CDR3 loop is CASGVAGARVKYF. Here the CDR3 DNA reads TGTGCCAGCGGAGTAGCGGGGGCCCGGGTCAAGTATTTT. The full variable domain, its missing parts supplied by reference TRBV2 and TRBJ2-3, is EPEVTQTPSHQVTQMGQEVILRCVPISNHLYFYWYRQILGQKVEFLVSFYNNEISEKSEIFDDQFSVERPDGSNFTLKIRSTKLEDSAMYFCASGVAGARVKYFGPGTRLTVL.

This clonotype showed up just once. Given the absence of the conserved phenylalanine or tryptophan at the CDR3 end, a read error is likely. The DNA is left out, because the CDR3 cannot be placed on it with certainty; the CDR3 is given as TCRdb lists it. The rearrangement uses TRBV9 and TRBJ2-3; the table's D gene call, TRBD1, was not cross checked with the DNA. A total of 12 residues make up the CDR3, ends included. Germline loops: CDR1 SGDLS, CDR2 YYNGEE. This CDR3 is CASSVDLGGHSL.

As regards this clonotype: One junction end does not reproduce the germline sequence, and a read error may be involved. CDR3 sequence (DNA): TGTGCTAGCAGCGAGAGTATCGGGGGGAAGTATGAAGATTTCTTT. Its translation is CASSESIGGKYEDFF. The chain links TRBV7-7 to TRBJ1-1; possibly TRBD1 for D (5 bases). This CDR3 has 15 residues. Germline V lookup: CDR1 SSHAT, CDR2 FNYEAQ (reference sequence).

As concerns this clonotype: No DNA is shown, since the ends of the CDR3 on it are uncertain; the CDR3 is the one TCRdb lists. The chain recombines TRBV5-6 with TRBJ2-3; the D call TRBD1 from the table was never checked on the DNA. Inclusive of both ends, the CDR3 amounts to 23 amino acids. Germline CDR1 reads SGHDT; CDR2 reads YYEEEE. The CDR3 reads CASSLYICSARNRGDLGTDTQYF.

The rearrangement joins TRBV19 to TRBJ2-1; D possibly corresponds to TRBD2 (6 bases). The CDR3 is 17 residues long. Germline-derived CDR1 and CDR2 are LNHDA and SQIVND (reference sequence). Between the trimmed V and J ends, which lost 1 base and 3 bases, there was a span of 16 bases. Here the CDR3 reads CASSIASGGAGYNEQFF. In DNA, the CDR3 is TGTGCCAGTAGTATAGCTAGTGGAGGGGCTGGCTACAATGAGCAGTTCTTC.

Regarding this clonotype: Because the CDR3 is missing its conserved closing phenylalanine or tryptophan, this is likely a read error. No DNA is shown, since the ends of the CDR3 on it are uncertain; the CDR3 is the one TCRdb lists. The chain joins TRBV10-3 to TRBJ2-3; the D call in the table, TRBD2, was not verified against the DNA. Germline V gives CDR1 ENHRY, CDR2 SYGVKD. Counting both end residues, the CDR3 totals 15 amino acids. This CDR3 reads CAISALAGGVAPAYC.

Details on this clonotype: Compared with germline, one end of the junction differs, possibly owing to a read error. The chain recombines TRBV9 with TRBJ1-1; D call uncertain. Germline loops: CDR1 SGDLS, CDR2 YYNGEE. The CDR3 is 16 amino acids. In nucleotides, the CDR3 is TGCGCCAGCAGCGTGGGGTCAGGTACGCAGTACTTTGAAGCTTTCTTT. The encoded protein is CASSVGSGTQYFEAFF.

Regarding this clonotype: The junction and the germline gene differ at one end; a read error may be behind it. V is TRBV9 and J is TRBJ2-7, with 10 bases that match TRBD1. CDR3 length: 14 residues. The V gene's germline CDR1 is SGDLS and CDR2 YYNGEE. The DNA of the CDR3 is TGTGCCAGCAGCGAACGGGGGACAGGGGTGAACACTGACTTC. The encoded protein is CASSERGTGVNTDF.

The gene calls are TRBV6-4 and TRBJ2-2, with D unresolved. V was shortened by 5 bases and J by 4 bases, with 11 bases between the two germline ends. The CDR3 consists of 14 residues. Germline CDR1 MRHNA, CDR2 SNTAGT. CDR3: CASSPGPSTGELFF. The CDR3 DNA sequence: TGTGCCAGCAGTCCCGGACCATCCACCGGGGAGCTGTTTTTT.

The chain carries TRBV7-9 and TRBJ1-1; D is unresolved. This CDR3 is 16 amino acids long. With 5 bases removed from V and 4 bases from J, the gap between germline ends came to 20 bases. The V gene's germline CDR1 is SEHNR and CDR2 FQNEAQ (reference sequence). CDR3: CASSVEDCPMATEAFF. In DNA form, the CDR3 reads TGTGCCAGCAGCGTGGAGGATTGCCCAATGGCCACTGAAGCTTTCTTT.

V and J are TRBV2 and TRBJ2-3; D is possibly TRBD1 or TRBD2 (5 bases each). V lost 8 bases and J 14 bases, leaving 23 bases between the germline ends. This CDR3 comprises 13 residues. Germline V gives CDR1 SNHLY, CDR2 FYNNEI. CDR3 residues: CASGDLGQDTPYF. CDR3 nucleotides: TGTGCCAGCGGGGACCTGGGCCAAGATACTCCGTATTTT.

The V gene is TRBV6-6, the J gene TRBJ2-1; D ambiguous. CDR1 is MNHNY, CDR2 SVGAGI, per germline (reference sequence). The ends were cut back, 0 bases at V and 2 bases at J, with 11 bases in the middle. This CDR3 region has 16 residues. CDR3 sequence (DNA): TGTGCCAGCAGTTACTCGTGGTTTACCCCCTACAATGAGCAGTTCTTC. The encoded protein is CASSYSWFTPYNEQFF.

For this clonotype: An end of the junction differs from the germline gene, which may be a read error. The rearrangement uses TRBV2 and TRBJ2-3, with 8 bases fitting TRBD1. The CDR3 has 13 residues. Germline V lookup: CDR1 SNHLY, CDR2 FYNNEI. The CDR3 DNA sequence: TGTGCCAGCAGGGTCGACAGGGGAGCTACGCCGTATTTT. Residues: CASRVDRGATPYF.

The chain has TRBV6-1 and TRBJ2-7; 7 bases align to TRBD2. With 2 bases clipped from V and 0 bases from J, the junction kept 4 bases outside the gene matches. The CDR3 is 15 amino acids. Germline V CDR1 and CDR2: MNHNS, SASEGT. This CDR3 is CASSERWTSSYEQYV. The CDR3 coding sequence is TGTGCCAGCAGTGAAAGATGGACTAGCTCCTACGAGCAGTACGTC.

This rearrangement joins TRBV6-1 to TRBJ2-1; D remains unclear. In germline, CDR1 is MNHNS, CDR2 SASEGT. The CDR3 is 12 amino acids. The V and J ends lost 0 bases and 4 bases respectively, with 1 base between them. In nucleotides, the CDR3 is TGTGCCAGCAGTGAAGCTTACAATGAGCAGTTCTTC. Amino acid sequence: CASSEAYNEQFF.

The chain recombines TRBV9 with TRBJ2-1; unclear D gene. This CDR3 has 15 amino acids. CDR1 and CDR2 from the germline V gene are SGDLS and YYNGEE. Trimming took 8 bases from V and 13 from J, leaving 28 bases between them. The CDR3 DNA reads TGTGCCAGTAGTATGGGGTCGGAAACCTACAATTTTCAGTTCTTC. It codes for CASSMGSETYNFQFF.

The chain employs TRBV7-3 and TRBJ1-2, with no clear D. CDR3 length equals 13 residues. CDR1 is SGHTA, CDR2 FQGTGA, per germline. Trimming removed 3 bases at V and 6 bases at J, with 11 bases between. CDR3 region: CASSLGRAHGYTF. The CDR3 DNA follows: TGTGCCAGCAGCTTGGGAAGGGCCCATGGCTACACCTTC. Full variable domain (rest looked up from reference TRBV7-3 and TRBJ1-2): GAGVSQTPSNKVTEKGKYVELRCDPISGHTALYWYRQSLGQGPEFLIYFQGTGAADDSGLPNDRFFAVRPEGSVSTLKIQRTERGDSAVYLCASSLGRAHGYTFGSGTRLTVV.

This clonotype was seen once. This chain uses TRBV11-3 with TRBJ2-3; D is unresolved. From germline, CDR1 is SGHNT and CDR2 YENEEA. V lost 0 bases and J lost 6, with 10 bases in between. This CDR3 has 14 residues. For the CDR3, the DNA is TGTGCCAGCAGCTTAGATCCAGGTGACGATACGCAGTATTTT. Translated, it gives CASSLDPGDDTQYF.

Comment on this clonotype: No conserved phenylalanine or tryptophan is present at the end of the CDR3, so a read error is the likely explanation. The DNA is omitted, as the CDR3 cannot be located on it reliably, and the CDR3 follows TCRdb's listing. The chain uses TRBV15 and TRBJ2-4; the table gives TRBD2 as D, unverified against the DNA. Germline CDR1 reads LNHNV; CDR2 reads YYDKDF (reference sequence). The CDR3 spans 12 amino acids, including both terminal residues. The CDR3 here is CASGGAGNKQTY.

The V gene is TRBV29-1, the J gene TRBJ1-2; perhaps TRBD1 as D (5 bases). Between the trimmed V and J ends, which lost 3 bases and 7 bases, there was a span of 15 bases. Germline V gene data show CDR1 as SQVTM and CDR2 as ANQGSEA. The CDR3 runs 13 residues. The chain's CDR3 is CSVDRGSIRGYTF. CDR3 nucleotides: TGCAGCGTTGATAGGGGATCTATACGTGGCTACACCTTC. Based on the CDR3 plus reference TRBV29-1 and TRBJ1-2, the full variable domain is SAVISQKPSRDICQRGTSLTIQCQVDSQVTMMFWYRQQPGQSLTLIATANQGSEATYESGFVIDKFPISRPNLTFSTLTVSNMSPEDSSIYLCSVDRGSIRGYTFGSGTRLTVV.

As for this clonotype: It is likely a read error, because the conserved phenylalanine at the end of the CDR3 is missing. The DNA is omitted, as the CDR3 cannot be located on it reliably, and the CDR3 follows TCRdb's listing. The CDR3 spells CASGDRGTDTHYCYPG. The chain has TRBV2 and TRBJ1-2; the table's D call TRBD1 went unverified against the DNA. Germline V gene lookup returns CDR1 SNHLY and CDR2 FYNNEI. The CDR3 contains 16 residues when both ends are counted.

The CDR3 DNA reads as TGTGCCAGCAGCGCACCCACCGGGACTAGCGGGAGTCGGAACTACAATGAGCAGTTCTTC. Amino acid sequence: CASSAPTGTSGSRNYNEQFF. The chain is built from TRBV13 and TRBJ2-1; TRBD2 matches at 14 bases. Germline assignment: CDR1 PRHDT and CDR2 FYEKMQ (reference sequence). The V and J ends lost 5 bases and 3 bases, in that order; junction bases with no gene match: 15. CDR3 size: 20 residues. The full variable domain, with the rest looked up from reference TRBV13 and TRBJ2-1, is AAGVIQSPRHLIKEKRETATLKCYPIPRHDTVYWYQQGPGQDPQFLISFYEKMQSDKGSIPDRFSAQQFSDYHSELNMSSLELGDSALYFCASSAPTGTSGSRNYNEQFFGPGTRLTVL.